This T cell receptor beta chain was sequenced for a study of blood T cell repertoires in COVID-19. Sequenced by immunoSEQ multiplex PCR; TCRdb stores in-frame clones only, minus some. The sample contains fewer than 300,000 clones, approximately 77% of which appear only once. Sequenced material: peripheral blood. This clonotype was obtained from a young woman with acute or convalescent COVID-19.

For the CDR3, the DNA is TGTGCCAGCAGCAGTGGGACAGTCTTCTCTGGAAACACCATATATTTT. Encoded protein: CASSSGTVFSGNTIYF. The chain links TRBV21-1 to TRBJ1-3; TRBD1 reflects the table's D call only, with no check against the DNA. TRBV21-1 is marked as a pseudogene. The CDR3 runs to 16 residues.